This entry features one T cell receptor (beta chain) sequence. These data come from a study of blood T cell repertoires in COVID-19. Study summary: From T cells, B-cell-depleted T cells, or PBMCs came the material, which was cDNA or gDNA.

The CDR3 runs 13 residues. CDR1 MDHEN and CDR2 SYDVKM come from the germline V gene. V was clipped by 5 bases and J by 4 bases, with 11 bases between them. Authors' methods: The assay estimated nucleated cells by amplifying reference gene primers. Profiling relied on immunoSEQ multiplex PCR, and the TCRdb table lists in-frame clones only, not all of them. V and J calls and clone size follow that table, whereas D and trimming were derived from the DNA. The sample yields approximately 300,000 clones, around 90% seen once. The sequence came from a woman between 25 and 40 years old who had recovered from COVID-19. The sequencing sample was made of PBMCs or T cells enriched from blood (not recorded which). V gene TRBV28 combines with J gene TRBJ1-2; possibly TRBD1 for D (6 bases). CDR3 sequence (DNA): TGTGCCAGCAGTGAACAGGGACCCTATGGCTACACCTTC. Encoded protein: CASSEQGPYGYTF.